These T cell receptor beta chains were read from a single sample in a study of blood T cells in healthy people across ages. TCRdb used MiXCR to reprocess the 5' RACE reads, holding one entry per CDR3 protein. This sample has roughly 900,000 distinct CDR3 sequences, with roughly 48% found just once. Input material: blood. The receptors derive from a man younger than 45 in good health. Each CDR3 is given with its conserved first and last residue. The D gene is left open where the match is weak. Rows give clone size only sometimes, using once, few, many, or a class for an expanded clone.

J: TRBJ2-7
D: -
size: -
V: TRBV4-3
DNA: TGCGCCAGCAGCCCAAGTCAGGCCGGCCTGAACAACGAGCAGTACTTC
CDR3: CASSPSQAGLNNEQYF

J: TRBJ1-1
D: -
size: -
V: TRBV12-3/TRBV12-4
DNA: TGTGCCAGCAGTTTGGCCAGGGATAACACTGAAGCTTTCTTT
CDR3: CASSLARDNTEAFF

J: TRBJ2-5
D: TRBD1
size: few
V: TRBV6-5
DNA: TGTGCCAGCAGTTCCCGACAGGGGGGAGTGTGGGAGACCCAGTACTTC
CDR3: CASSSRQGGVWETQYF

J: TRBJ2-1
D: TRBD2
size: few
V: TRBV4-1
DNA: TGCGCCAGCAGCCAAGGACTAGCGGTTTCCTACAATGAGCAGTTCTTC
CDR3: CASSQGLAVSYNEQFF

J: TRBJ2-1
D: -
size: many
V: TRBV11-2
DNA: TGTGCCAGCAGCTTAGTAGCAAGCCACAATGAGCAGTTCTTC
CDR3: CASSLVASHNEQFF

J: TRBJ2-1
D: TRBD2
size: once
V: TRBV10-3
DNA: TGTGCCATCAGTCCAACCGGACTAGCGGGGGAGAACAATGAGCAGTTCTTC
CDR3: CAISPTGLAGENNEQFF

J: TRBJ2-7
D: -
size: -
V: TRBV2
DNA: TGTGCCAGCAGTATATCGGACGAGCAGTACTTC
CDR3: CASSISDEQYF

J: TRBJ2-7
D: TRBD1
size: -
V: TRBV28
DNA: TGTGCCAGCAGTCCCTCAGGGGGCTCTACCTACGAGCAGTACTTC
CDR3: CASSPSGGSTYEQYF

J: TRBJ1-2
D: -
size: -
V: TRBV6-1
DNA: TGTGCCAGCAGCCTACGGGGGGCGCTGACTCCCGGCTATGGCTACACCTTC
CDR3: CASSLRGALTPGYGYTF

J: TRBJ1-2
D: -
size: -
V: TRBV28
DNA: TGTGCCAGCAGTCCGTACGGGGGCATGGCACAAGACTATGGCTACACCTTC
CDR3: CASSPYGGMAQDYGYTF

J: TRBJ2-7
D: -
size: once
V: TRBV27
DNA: TGTGCCAGCAGTCCTTCAGGGGTCCTTTACCTACTCTCCTACGAGCAGTACTTC
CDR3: CASSPSGVLYLLSYEQYF

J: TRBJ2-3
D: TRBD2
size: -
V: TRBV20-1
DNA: TGCAGTGCTAGGGCTCCTAGCGGGGGGGCAAGGACAGATACGCAGTATTTT
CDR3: CSARAPSGGARTDTQYF

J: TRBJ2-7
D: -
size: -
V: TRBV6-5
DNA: TGTGCCAGCAGAAGAAATTCTGCCAGCTCCTACGAGCAGTACTTC
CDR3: CASRRNSASSYEQYF

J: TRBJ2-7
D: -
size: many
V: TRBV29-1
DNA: TGCAGCGTTGAAGGGAGGGGCGGCAAGTCCTACGAGCAGTACTTC
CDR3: CSVEGRGGKSYEQYF

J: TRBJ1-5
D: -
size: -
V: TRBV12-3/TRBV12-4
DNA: TGTGCCAGCAGTGTATCGAGCAATCAGCCCCAGCATTTT
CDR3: CASSVSSNQPQHF

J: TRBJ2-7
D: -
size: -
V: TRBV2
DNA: TGTGCCAGCAGTGAAATTTTGTTGTCGCCAGGGGGGGCCTACGAGCAGTACTTC
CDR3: CASSEILLSPGGAYEQYF

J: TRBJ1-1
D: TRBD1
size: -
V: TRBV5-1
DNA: TGCGCCAGCACCACTGAAGGGACAGGGGGCACTGAAGCTTTCTTT
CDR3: CASTTEGTGGTEAFF

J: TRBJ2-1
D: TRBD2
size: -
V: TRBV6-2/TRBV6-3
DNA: TGTGCCAGCGGTACCCGTCGCGGGGGGGACTACAATGAGCAGTTCTTC
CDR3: CASGTRRGGDYNEQFF

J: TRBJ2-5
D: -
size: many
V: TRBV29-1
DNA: TGCAGCGTATCGGACAGCACAAAGGGGGAGACCCAGTACTTC
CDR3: CSVSDSTKGETQYF

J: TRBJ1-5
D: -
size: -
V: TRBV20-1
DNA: TGCAGTGCTAGAGCCACAGGAAAATCCTATAGCAATCAGCCCCAGCATTTT
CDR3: CSARATGKSYSNQPQHF

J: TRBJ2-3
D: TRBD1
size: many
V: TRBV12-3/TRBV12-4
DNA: TGTGCCAGCAATACAGGGGCCGGTACAGATACGCAGTATTTT
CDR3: CASNTGAGTDTQYF

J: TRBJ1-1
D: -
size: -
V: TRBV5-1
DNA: TGCGCCAGCAGCTTGGATATCGGGCTAAACACTGAAGCTTTCTTT
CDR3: CASSLDIGLNTEAFF

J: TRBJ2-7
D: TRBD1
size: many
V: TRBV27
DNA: TGTGCCAGCAGTTTAGTCAGGGGGCGCGAGCAGTACTTC
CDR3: CASSLVRGREQYF

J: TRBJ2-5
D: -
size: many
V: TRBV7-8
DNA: TGTGCCAGCAGCTTAGCCGCGGGACCCACCATGTTGGAGACCCAGTACTTC
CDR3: CASSLAAGPTMLETQYF